These 5 T cell receptor beta chains came from one sample sequenced in a study of immune evolution from preneoplasia to lung adenocarcinoma. Sequenced by immunoSEQ multiplex PCR; TCRdb stores in-frame clones only, minus some. The sample lists around 2,600 clones, about nine tenths occurring once. Sequenced material: FFPE adjacent normal lung tissue. The receptors here all came from an older person with lung adenocarcinoma.

A single count supports this clone. CDR3 residues: CASSNEGSQPQHF. CDR3 coding DNA: TGTGCCAGCAGTAACGAGGGGTCTCAGCCCCAGCATTTT. The chain carries TRBV2 and TRBJ1-5; D may be TRBD1 (5 bases). This CDR3 region has 13 residues. Trimming left V 5 bases short and J 6 bases short, with 11 bases between. CDR1 is SNHLY, CDR2 FYNNEI, per germline.

The V call is TRBV30, the J call TRBJ1-4; no definite D call. The CDR3 is made up of 12 amino acids. V dropped 5 bases and J dropped 1 base, with 5 bases sitting between them. The germline CDR1 and CDR2 sequences are GTSNPN and SVGIG (reference sequence). The CDR3 loop reads CAWGQTNEKLFF. The CDR3 DNA sequence: TGTGCCTGGGGTCAAACTAATGAAAAACTGTTTTTT.

The V and J genes are TRBV6-5 and TRBJ1-1, with 9 bases identical to TRBD1. The V and J ends lost 7 bases and 9 bases, in that order; junction bases with no gene match: 9. The V gene's germline CDR1 is MNHEY and CDR2 SVGAGI. The CDR3 sequence is 13 residues long. The CDR3 bases are TGTGCCAGCAAGAAGACAGGGGGGATTCAAGCTTTCTTT. It translates to CASKKTGGIQAFF.

V is TRBV2 and J is TRBJ1-1; D unclear. V was clipped by 7 bases and J by 5 bases, with 8 bases between them. The CDR3 is 11 residues long. Germline loops: CDR1 SNHLY, CDR2 FYNNEI. CDR3 amino acids: CASKWGTEAFF. DNA of the CDR3: TGTGCCAGCAAATGGGGTACTGAAGCTTTCTTT. Together with reference TRBV2 and TRBJ1-1, the CDR3 gives the full variable domain: EPEVTQTPSHQVTQMGQEVILRCVPISNHLYFYWYRQILGQKVEFLVSFYNNEISEKSEIFDDQFSVERPDGSNFTLKIRSTKLEDSAMYFCASKWGTEAFFGQGTRLTVV.

The gene calls are TRBV7-2 and TRBJ2-2, with no clear D. CDR1 SGHTA and CDR2 FQGNSA come from the germline V gene. This CDR3 spans 14 amino acids. With 6 bases removed from V and 6 bases from J, the gap between germline ends came to 14 bases. The CDR3 nucleotides read TGTGCCAGCAGAAAGGACGGCCGGGCCGGGGAGCTGTTTTTT. It translates to CASRKDGRAGELFF.